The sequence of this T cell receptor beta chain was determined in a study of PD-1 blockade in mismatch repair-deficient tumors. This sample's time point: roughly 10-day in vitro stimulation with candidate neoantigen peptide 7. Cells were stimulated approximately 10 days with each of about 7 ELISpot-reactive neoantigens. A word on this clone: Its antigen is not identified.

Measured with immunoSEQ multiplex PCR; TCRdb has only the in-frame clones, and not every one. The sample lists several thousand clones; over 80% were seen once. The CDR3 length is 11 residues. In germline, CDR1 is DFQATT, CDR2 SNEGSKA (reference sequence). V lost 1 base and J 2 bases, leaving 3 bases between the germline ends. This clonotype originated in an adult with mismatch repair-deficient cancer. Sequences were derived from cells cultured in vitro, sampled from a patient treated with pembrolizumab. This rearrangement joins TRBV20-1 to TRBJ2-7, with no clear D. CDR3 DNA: TGCAGTGCTAGAGCCCCCTACGAGCAGTACTTC. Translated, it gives CSARAPYEQYF.